This record covers a single T cell receptor beta chain. Its target is not known. This sample was taken from a study of CD8 T cells in Susac syndrome. Notes on the study in general: The authors acknowledged that their TCR sequencing and HLA analysis involved a relatively small number of individuals.

From blood CD8+ and CD4+ T cells, TCR beta sequences were generated. The CD8+ and CD4+ T cells were negatively isolated, with the TEMRA cells enriched by FACS. RNA was extracted with the RNeasy kit, and a quantity of roughly 0.5 to 1 ug was reverse transcribed using random hexamers. An immunoSEQ multiplex PCR generated amplified TCR beta CDR3 products spanning 54 Vbeta and 13 Jbeta. TCRdb fed the immunoSEQ multiplex PCR reads into MiXCR, producing one record per CDR3 protein. The table records 200,000 or so distinct CDR3 sequences, about 95% of them present only once. The V end was cut by 5 bases, the J end by 0 bases, with 11 bases between. The CDR3 contains 14 residues. The germline V gene encodes CDR1 SQVTM and CDR2 ANQGSEA.

Material: CD4+ T cells from PBMCs. The V and J genes are TRBV29-1 and TRBJ2-1; D unclear. The TCR comes from a human donor with multiple sclerosis. CDR3 coding DNA: TGCAGCGTTCGGGTACCCCGCTCCTACAATGAGCAGTTCTTC. Protein: CSVRVPRSYNEQFF.